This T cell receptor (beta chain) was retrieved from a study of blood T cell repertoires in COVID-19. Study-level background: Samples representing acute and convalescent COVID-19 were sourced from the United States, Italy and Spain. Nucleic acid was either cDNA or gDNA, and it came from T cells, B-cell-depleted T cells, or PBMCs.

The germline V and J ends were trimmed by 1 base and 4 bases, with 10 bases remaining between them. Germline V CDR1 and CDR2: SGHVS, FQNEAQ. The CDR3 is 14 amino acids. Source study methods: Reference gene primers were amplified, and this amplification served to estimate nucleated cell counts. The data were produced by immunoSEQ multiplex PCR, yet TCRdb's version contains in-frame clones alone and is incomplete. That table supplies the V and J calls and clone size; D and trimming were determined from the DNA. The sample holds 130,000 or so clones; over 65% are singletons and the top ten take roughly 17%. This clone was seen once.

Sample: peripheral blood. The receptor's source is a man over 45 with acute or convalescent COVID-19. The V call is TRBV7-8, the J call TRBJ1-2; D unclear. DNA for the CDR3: TGTGCCAGCAGCTTAGTCGCAGACACCTATGGCTACACCTTC. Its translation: CASSLVADTYGYTF.